What follows are 7 T cell receptor beta chains derived from one specimen sequenced in a study of glioma-infiltrating T cells. The iRepertoire nested amplicon-rescue multiplex PCR amplified TCR alpha and beta CDR3s from RNA. TCRdb ran MiXCR on the multiplex PCR reads and lists one entry per CDR3 protein. Seen here are around 130,000 distinct CDR3 sequences, about 25% observed once, and the top ten hold around a quarter. The source material was glioma tissue, nonneoplastic brain tissue, or PBMCs (not recorded which). These receptors all come from a human donor with low-grade glioma or glioblastoma, undergoing nonglioma brain surgery, or in good health (not recorded which).

CDR3 coding DNA: TGTGCCAGCAGTGAAGGGGGCCGGCGGGAAAAACTGTTTTTT. As protein: CASSEGGRREKLFF. The V and J genes are TRBV2 and TRBJ1-4, with D perhaps matching TRBD1 (5 bases). The germline V and J ends were trimmed by 1 base and 8 bases, with 11 bases remaining between them. Germline V gene lookup returns CDR1 SNHLY and CDR2 FYNNEI. The CDR3 extends over 14 amino acids.

V and J are TRBV5-1 and TRBJ2-2; a weak D match, TRBD1 (5 bases). V shed 0 bases and J shed 1 base, with 10 bases lying between them. CDR1 SGHRS and CDR2 YFSETQ come from the germline V gene. This CDR3 is 16 amino acids long. The CDR3 DNA is TGCGCCAGCAGCTTGGTGGCAGGGTTGAACACCGGGGAGCTGTTTTTT. Its translation: CASSLVAGLNTGELFF.

The genes are TRBV7-2 and TRBJ2-5; no firm D call. Per germline, CDR1 SGHTA and CDR2 FQGNSA. The V and J ends lost 5 bases and 4 bases respectively, with 11 bases between them. The CDR3 totals 13 residues. In DNA form, the CDR3 reads TGTGCCAGCAGCCAGAAGGACCGAGAGACCCAGTACTTC. Translation gives CASSQKDRETQYF. Looking up the rest from reference TRBV7-2 and TRBJ2-5 gives the full variable domain: GAGVSQSPSNKVTEKGKDVELRCDPISGHTALYWYRQSLGQGLEFLIYFQGNSAPDKSGLPSDRFSAERTGGSVSTLTIQRTQQEDSAVYLCASSQKDRETQYFGPGTRLLVL.

In regard to this clonotype: This may arise from a read error, as a much more abundant clone is one base away. The chain employs TRBV15 and TRBJ1-5, with 7 bases that match TRBD1. CDR1 is LNHNV and CDR2 is YYDKDF in the germline V gene (reference sequence). This CDR3 has 16 amino acids. The DNA for the CDR3 is TGTGCCATCAGCAGAGGCCCAGACAGGGCTGGTCAGCCCCAGCATTTT. Its translation: CAISRGPDRAGQPQHF.

This clonotype has more than one count but fewer than ten. The V call is TRBV4-1, the J call TRBJ1-2, with TRBD1 as a possible D gene (5 bases). In germline, CDR1 is MGHRA, CDR2 YSYEKL. Between the trimmed V and J ends, which lost 1 base and 2 bases, there was a span of 11 bases. The CDR3 extends over 15 amino acids. CDR3: CASSQVSGANYGYTF. The CDR3 bases are TGCGCCAGCAGCCAAGTCTCCGGGGCGAACTATGGCTACACCTTC.

This clonotype was recorded a few times. The rearrangement uses TRBV20-1 and TRBJ2-1; D gene unclear. This CDR3 region has 13 residues. V lost 0 bases, J lost 6 bases, and 9 bases lay in between. In germline, CDR1 is DFQATT, CDR2 SNEGSKA (reference sequence). The CDR3 sequence is CSARDGYSNEQFF. CDR3 bases: TGCAGTGCTAGAGATGGATACTCCAATGAGCAGTTCTTC.

The V gene is TRBV7-3, the J gene TRBJ2-5; a weak D match, TRBD1 (5 bases). V lost 5 bases to trimming and J lost 5 bases, with 12 bases between them. The CDR3 length is 13 residues. The V gene's germline CDR1 is SGHTA and CDR2 FQGTGA. The CDR3 nucleotides are TGTGCCAGCAGCGCGACAGATTGGGAGACCCAGTACTTC. Protein product: CASSATDWETQYF.